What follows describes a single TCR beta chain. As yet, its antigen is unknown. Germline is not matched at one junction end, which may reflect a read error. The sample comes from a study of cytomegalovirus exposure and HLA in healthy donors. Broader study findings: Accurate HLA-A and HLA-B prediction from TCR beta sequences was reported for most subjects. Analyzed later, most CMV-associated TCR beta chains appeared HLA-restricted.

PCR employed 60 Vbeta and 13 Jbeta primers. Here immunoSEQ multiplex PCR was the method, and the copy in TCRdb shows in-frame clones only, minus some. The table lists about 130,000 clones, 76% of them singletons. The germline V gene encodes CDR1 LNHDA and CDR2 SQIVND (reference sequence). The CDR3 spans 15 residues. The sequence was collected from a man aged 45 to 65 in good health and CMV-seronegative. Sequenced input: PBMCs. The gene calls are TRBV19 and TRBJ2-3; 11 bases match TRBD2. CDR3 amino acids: CASKDSGLAADTQYF. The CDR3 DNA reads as TGTGCGAGTAAGGACTCGGGACTAGCGGCAGATACGCAGTATTTT.